Sequencing of this T cell receptor beta chain was carried out in a study of blood T cells in healthy people across ages. A J-beta primer mix and a sample-barcoded 5' primer were used in a second PCR of about 7 to 12 cycles. In TCRdb, the 5' RACE reads were re-called with MiXCR into one record per CDR3 protein. This table holds about 640,000 distinct CDR3 sequences, roughly 50% found once. CDR1 DFQATT and CDR2 SNEGSKA come from the germline V gene (reference sequence). Trimming removed 4 bases from V and 1 base from J, with 10 bases in between. CDR3 length equals 13 residues. This TCR was recovered from a man in his sixties in good health. The sequenced sample was blood. The rearrangement uses TRBV20-1 and TRBJ1-1; D not resolved. CDR3 region: CSAKVQQNTEAFF. The CDR3, as DNA: TGCAGTGCTAAAGTACAACAGAACACTGAAGCTTTCTTT.